This passage covers 8 T cell receptor beta chains from one sample sequenced in a study of Tregs in tolerant kidney transplant recipients (dated by TCRdb to the late 2010s). The time point tag for this specimen amounts to: blood sample drawn before combined kidney and bone marrow transplant. Library creation used the immunoSEQ multiplex PCR assay. TCRdb holds this immuneACCESS table with in-frame rearrangements only. Some clones are missing; in checked studies, unresolved V genes explain under half, and the rest has no known cause. For this sample the table gives about 94,000 clones, of which approximately 93% were detected only once. The ten largest account for approximately 0.5% of the sample. Material: CD4+ T cells from blood, obtained before the transplant. These receptors were collected from a human donor who received a combined kidney and bone marrow transplant.

This clone was seen once. The sample has other DNA sequences that encode this CDR3 too. The CDR3 loop is CASSPPGGSYEQYF. For the CDR3, the DNA is TGTGCCAGCTCACCACCCGGGGGTTCCTACGAGCAGTACTTC. V and J are TRBV18 and TRBJ2-7, with D possibly matching TRBD2 (6 bases). Germline V gene sequence: CDR1 KGHSH, CDR2 LQKENI. This CDR3 spans 14 amino acids. The V end was cut by 0 bases, the J end by 1 base, with 7 bases between.

This clone occurred once. J is TRBJ2-7 and V is TRBV5-4, with 7 bases aligning to TRBD1. CDR3 length: 14 residues. Germline lookup yields CDR1 SGHNT and CDR2 YYREEE (reference sequence). Losses at the gene ends were 5 bases for V and 5 bases for J; bases not matched to a gene: 10. The CDR3 region has the DNA TGTGCCAGCAGTAGAGGGGGCAGGGTCCACGAGCAGTACTTC. The encoded protein is CASSRGGRVHEQYF.

The J gene is TRBJ2-2, the V gene TRBV7-2; 11 nucleotides agree with TRBD2. The V segment lost 11 bases and the J segment 1 base; nucleotides outside the gene matches: 0. Germline values: CDR1 SGHTA, CDR2 FQGNSA. This CDR3 spans 13 amino acids. In DNA, the CDR3 is TGTGCCGGGACTAGCGGGAACACCGGGGAGCTGTTTTTT. This encodes CAGTSGNTGELFF.

The chain combines TRBV5-4 with TRBJ1-2, with 7 nucleotides matching TRBD1. Germline V gives CDR1 SGHNT, CDR2 YYREEE (reference sequence). V was pared by 0 bases and J by 2 bases, with 4 bases of the junction left unmatched. The CDR3 spans 15 residues. CDR3 nucleotide sequence: TGTGCCAGCAGCTTGGAAGGGGGCCCCAACTATGGCTACACCTTC. This codes for CASSLEGGPNYGYTF. The whole variable domain, filled in from reference TRBV5-4 and TRBJ1-2, reads ETGVTQSPTHLIKTRGQQVTLRCSSQSGHNTVSWYQQALGQGPQFIFQYYREEENGRGNFPPRFSGLQFPNYSSELNVNALELDDSALYLCASSLEGGPNYGYTFGSGTRLTVV.

The CDR3 DNA reads as TGTGCCAGTAGTGCCGGGACAGGGGGCCGTGGCTACACCTTC. Protein product: CASSAGTGGRGYTF. The genes are TRBV19 and TRBJ1-2; TRBD1 matches 12 bases. V gave up 5 bases and J gave up 7 bases; unmatched junction bases: 5. The CDR3 contains 14 residues. CDR1 and CDR2 from the germline V gene are LNHDA and SQIVND (reference sequence).

The CDR3, as DNA: TGTGCCAGCAGCCCGACCTCGACAGGGGTCTCCTACGAGCAGTACTTC. Translation: CASSPTSTGVSYEQYF. The chain carries TRBV7-9 and TRBJ2-7; 8 bases are a match to TRBD1. The CDR3 has 16 residues. The germline gives CDR1 SEHNR, CDR2 FQNEAQ (reference sequence). The junction had 9 bases not matched to a gene; V was cut back by 5 bases and J by 0 bases.

The V call is TRBV7-2, the J call TRBJ2-7; no firm D call. V gave up 3 bases and J gave up 3 bases, with 9 bases separating them. The length of the CDR3 is 13 residues. Germline CDR1 is SGHTA and CDR2 is FQGNSA. CDR3 sequence reads: CASSFYNGYEQYF. The CDR3 DNA is TGTGCCAGCAGCTTTTATAACGGCTACGAGCAGTACTTC.

This chain links TRBV12-5 with TRBJ2-7; 9 bases map to TRBD2. The CDR3 runs 16 residues. V gave up 4 bases and J gave up 6 bases; unmatched junction bases: 13. CDR1 LGHNT and CDR2 FRNRAP come from the germline V gene. DNA of the CDR3: TGTGCTAGTGGTTCGGTGCTAGCGGGGAGGGTCAGCGAGCAGTACTTC. This gives the protein CASGSVLAGRVSEQYF.